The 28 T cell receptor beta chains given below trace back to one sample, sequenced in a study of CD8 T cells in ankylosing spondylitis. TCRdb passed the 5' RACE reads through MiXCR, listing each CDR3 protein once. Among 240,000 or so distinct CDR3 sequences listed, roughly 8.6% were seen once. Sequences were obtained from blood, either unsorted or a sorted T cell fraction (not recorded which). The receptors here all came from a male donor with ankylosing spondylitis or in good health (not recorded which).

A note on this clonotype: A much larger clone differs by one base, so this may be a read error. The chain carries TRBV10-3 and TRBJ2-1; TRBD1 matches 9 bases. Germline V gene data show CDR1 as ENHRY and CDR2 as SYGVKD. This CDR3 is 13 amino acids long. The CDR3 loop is CAISGTGADEQSF. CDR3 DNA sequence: TGTGCCATCAGTGGGACAGGGGCGGATGAGCAGTCCTTC.

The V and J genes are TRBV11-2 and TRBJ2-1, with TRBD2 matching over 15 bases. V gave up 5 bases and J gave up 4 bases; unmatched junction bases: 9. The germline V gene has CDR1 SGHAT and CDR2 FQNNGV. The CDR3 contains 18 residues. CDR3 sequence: CASSAGLAGGPGYNEQFF. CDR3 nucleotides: TGTGCCAGCAGCGCCGGACTAGCGGGAGGGCCAGGGTACAATGAGCAGTTCTTC.

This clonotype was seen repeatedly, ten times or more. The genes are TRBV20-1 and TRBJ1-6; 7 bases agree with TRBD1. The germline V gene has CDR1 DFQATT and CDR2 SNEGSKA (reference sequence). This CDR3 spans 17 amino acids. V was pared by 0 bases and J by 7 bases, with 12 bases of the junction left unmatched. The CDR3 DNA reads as TGCAGTGCTAGAGATAGGTACCAACAGGGGCGAAATTCACCCCTCCACTTT. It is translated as CSARDRYQQGRNSPLHF.

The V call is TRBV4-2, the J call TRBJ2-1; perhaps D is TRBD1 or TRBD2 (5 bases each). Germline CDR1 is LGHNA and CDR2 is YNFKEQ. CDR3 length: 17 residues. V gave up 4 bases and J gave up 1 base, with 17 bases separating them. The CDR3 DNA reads TGTGCCAGCAGCCCCCCTGGGGCCGGGGTGTCCTACAATGAGCAGTTCTTC. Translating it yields CASSPPGAGVSYNEQFF.

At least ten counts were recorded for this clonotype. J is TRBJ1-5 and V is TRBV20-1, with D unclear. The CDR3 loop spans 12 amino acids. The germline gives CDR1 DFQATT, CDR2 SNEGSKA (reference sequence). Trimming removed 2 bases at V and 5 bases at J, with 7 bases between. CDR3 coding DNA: TGCAGTGCTAGAATCCCAGATCAGCCCCAGCATTTT. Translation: CSARIPDQPQHF.

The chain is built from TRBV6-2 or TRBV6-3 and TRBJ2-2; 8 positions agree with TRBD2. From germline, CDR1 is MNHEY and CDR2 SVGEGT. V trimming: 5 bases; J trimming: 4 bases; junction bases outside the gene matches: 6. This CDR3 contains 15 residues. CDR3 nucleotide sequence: TGTGCCAGCAGTACCCCGCGGGGGGCCACCGGGGAGCTGTTTTTT. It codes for CASSTPRGATGELFF.

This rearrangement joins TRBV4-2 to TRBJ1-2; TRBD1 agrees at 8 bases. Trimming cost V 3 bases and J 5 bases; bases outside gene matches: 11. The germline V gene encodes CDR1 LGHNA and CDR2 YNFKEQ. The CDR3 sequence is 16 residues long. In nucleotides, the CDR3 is TGTGCCAGCAGCCAGAATCATCAGGGGGCGGAATATGGCTACACCTTC. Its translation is CASSQNHQGAEYGYTF.

The CDR3 is CASSLDPGLYYGYTF. The CDR3 nucleotides read TGCGCCAGCAGCTTGGATCCGGGACTCTACTATGGCTACACCTTC. The V call is TRBV5-1, the J call TRBJ1-2; D is possibly TRBD1 (5 bases). V was clipped by 0 bases and J by 3 bases, with 12 bases between them. This CDR3 has 15 residues. Germline CDR1 reads SGHRS; CDR2 reads YFSETQ.

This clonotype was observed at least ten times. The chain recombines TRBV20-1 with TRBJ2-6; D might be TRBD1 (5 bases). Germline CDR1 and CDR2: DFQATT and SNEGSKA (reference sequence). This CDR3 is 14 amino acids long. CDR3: CRPNRTSGANVLTF. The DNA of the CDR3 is TGCAGACCTAACAGGACCTCTGGGGCCAACGTCCTGACTTTC.

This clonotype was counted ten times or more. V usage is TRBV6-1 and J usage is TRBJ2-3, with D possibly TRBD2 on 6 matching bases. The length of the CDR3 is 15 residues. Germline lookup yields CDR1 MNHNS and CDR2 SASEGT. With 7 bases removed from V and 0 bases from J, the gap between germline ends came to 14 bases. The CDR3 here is CASKDGSYSTDTQYF. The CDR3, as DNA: TGTGCCAGCAAGGACGGGAGTTATAGCACAGATACGCAGTATTTT.

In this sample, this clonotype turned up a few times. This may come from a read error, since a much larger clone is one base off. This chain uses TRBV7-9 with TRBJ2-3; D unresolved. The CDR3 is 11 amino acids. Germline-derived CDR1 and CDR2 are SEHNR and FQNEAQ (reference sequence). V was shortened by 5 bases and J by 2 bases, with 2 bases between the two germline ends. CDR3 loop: CASSATDTQYF. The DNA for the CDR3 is TGTGCCAGCAGCGCCACAGATACGCAGTATTTT. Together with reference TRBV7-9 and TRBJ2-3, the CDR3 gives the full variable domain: DTGVSQNPRHKITKRGQNVTFRCDPISEHNRLYWYRQTLGQGPEFLTYFQNEAQLEKSRLLSDRFSAERPKGSFSTLEIQRTEQGDSAMYLCASSATDTQYFGPGTRLTVL.

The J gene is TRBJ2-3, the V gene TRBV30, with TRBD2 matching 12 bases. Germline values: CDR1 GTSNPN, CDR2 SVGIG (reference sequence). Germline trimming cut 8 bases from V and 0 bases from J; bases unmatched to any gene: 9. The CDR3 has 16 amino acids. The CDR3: CAAPGLAGLSTDTQYF. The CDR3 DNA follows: TGTGCCGCGCCGGGACTAGCGGGCCTTAGCACAGATACGCAGTATTTT.

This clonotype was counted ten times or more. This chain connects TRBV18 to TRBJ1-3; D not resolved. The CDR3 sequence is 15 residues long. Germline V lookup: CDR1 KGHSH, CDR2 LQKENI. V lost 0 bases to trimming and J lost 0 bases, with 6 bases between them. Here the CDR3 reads CASSPPSSSGNTIYF. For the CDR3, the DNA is TGTGCCAGCTCACCACCCAGCAGCTCTGGAAACACCATATATTTT.

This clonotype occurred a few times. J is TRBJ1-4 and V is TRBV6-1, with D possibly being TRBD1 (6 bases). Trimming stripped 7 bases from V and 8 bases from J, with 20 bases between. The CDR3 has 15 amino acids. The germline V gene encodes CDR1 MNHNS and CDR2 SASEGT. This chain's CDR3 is CASTRDTPAGEKLFF. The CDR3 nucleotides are TGTGCCAGCACCAGGGACACCCCGGCGGGCGAAAAACTGTTTTTT.

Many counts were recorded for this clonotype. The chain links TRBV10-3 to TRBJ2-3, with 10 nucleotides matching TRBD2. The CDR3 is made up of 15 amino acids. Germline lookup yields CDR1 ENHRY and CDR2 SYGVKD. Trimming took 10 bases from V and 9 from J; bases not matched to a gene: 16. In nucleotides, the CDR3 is TGTGCCAGCACAAAAGGAAGCGGGAGGGCCCAAACGCAGTATTTT. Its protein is CASTKGSGRAQTQYF.

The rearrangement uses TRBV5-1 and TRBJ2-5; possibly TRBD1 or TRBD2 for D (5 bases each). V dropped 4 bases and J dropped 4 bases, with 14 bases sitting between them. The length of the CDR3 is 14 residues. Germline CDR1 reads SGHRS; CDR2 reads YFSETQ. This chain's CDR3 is CASSTGTLLETQYF. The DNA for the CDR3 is TGCGCCAGCAGCACCGGGACCCTTTTAGAGACCCAGTACTTC.

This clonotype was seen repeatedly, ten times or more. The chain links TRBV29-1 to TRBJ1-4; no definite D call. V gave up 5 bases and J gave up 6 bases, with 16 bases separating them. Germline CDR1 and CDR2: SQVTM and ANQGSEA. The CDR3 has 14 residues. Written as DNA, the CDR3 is TGCAGCGTTTCTAGCCGGAAGGAGCATGAAAAACTGTTTTTT. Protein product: CSVSSRKEHEKLFF.

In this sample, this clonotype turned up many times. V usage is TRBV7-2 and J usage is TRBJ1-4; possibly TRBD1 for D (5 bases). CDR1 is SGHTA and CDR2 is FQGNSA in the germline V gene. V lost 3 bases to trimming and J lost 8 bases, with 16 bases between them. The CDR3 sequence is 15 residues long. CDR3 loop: CASSFGDAVREKLFF. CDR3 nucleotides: TGTGCCAGCAGCTTCGGGGACGCCGTACGCGAAAAACTGTTTTTT. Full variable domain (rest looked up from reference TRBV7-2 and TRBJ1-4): GAGVSQSPSNKVTEKGKDVELRCDPISGHTALYWYRQSLGQGLEFLIYFQGNSAPDKSGLPSDRFSAERTGGSVSTLTIQRTQQEDSAVYLCASSFGDAVREKLFFGSGTQLSVL.

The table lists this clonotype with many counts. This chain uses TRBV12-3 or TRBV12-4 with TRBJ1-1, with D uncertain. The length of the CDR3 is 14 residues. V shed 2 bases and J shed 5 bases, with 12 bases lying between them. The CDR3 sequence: CASSLSTWGTEAFF. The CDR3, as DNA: TGTGCCAGCAGTTTATCGACCTGGGGTACTGAAGCTTTCTTT.

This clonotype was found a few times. CDR3 sequence: CASSRPGRAETQYF. The CDR3 region has the DNA TGTGCCAGCAGCCGCCCTGGCAGGGCGGAGACCCAGTACTTC. The chain couples TRBV7-2 to TRBJ2-5; D is possibly TRBD1 (5 bases). There are 14 residues in the CDR3. The V end lost 5 bases, the J end lost 5 bases, and 15 bases lay between the germline ends. Germline lookup yields CDR1 SGHTA and CDR2 FQGNSA.

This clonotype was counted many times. In nucleotides, the CDR3 is TGCGCCAGCAGCCCAAGTTGGATTCAGTACTTC. The encoded protein is CASSPSWIQYF. V gene TRBV5-1 combines with J gene TRBJ2-4; D is ambiguous. V dropped 4 bases and J dropped 10 bases, with 9 bases sitting between them. Germline V gene lookup returns CDR1 SGHRS and CDR2 YFSETQ. This CDR3 contains 11 residues.

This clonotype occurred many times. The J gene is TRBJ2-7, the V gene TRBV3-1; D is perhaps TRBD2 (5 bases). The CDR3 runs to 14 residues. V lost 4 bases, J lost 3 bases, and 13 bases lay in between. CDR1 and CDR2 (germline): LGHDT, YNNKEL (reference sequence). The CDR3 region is CASSPASLYYEQYF. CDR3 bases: TGTGCCAGCAGCCCAGCTAGCCTATACTACGAGCAGTACTTC.

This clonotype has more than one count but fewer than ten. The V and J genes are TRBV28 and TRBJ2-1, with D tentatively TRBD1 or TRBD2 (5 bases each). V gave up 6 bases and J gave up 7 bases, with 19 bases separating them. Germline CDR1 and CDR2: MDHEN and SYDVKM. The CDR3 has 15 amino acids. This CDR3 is CASRPFSGQRNEQFF. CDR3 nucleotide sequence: TGTGCCAGCAGGCCCTTCTCGGGGCAAAGGAATGAGCAGTTCTTC.

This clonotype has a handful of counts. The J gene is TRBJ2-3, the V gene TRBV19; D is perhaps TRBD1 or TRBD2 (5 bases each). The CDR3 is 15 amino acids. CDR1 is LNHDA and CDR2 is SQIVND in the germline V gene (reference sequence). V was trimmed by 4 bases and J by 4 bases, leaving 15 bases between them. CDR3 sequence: CASSTGSGSSDTQYF. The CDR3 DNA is TGTGCCAGTAGTACGGGTTCAGGGAGCTCAGATACGCAGTATTTT.

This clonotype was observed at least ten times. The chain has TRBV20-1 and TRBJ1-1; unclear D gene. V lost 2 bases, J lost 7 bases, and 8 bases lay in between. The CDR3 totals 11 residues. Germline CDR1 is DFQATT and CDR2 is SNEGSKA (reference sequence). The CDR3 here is CSARRNDEAFF. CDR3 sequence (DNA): TGCAGTGCTAGAAGGAATGATGAAGCTTTCTTT.

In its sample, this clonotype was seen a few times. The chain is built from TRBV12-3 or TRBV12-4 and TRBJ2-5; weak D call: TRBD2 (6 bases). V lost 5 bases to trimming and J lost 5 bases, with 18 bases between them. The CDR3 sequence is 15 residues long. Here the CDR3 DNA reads TGTGCCAGCAGTCGAAATCAGGGAGGAAGGGAGACCCAGTACTTC. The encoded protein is CASSRNQGGRETQYF.

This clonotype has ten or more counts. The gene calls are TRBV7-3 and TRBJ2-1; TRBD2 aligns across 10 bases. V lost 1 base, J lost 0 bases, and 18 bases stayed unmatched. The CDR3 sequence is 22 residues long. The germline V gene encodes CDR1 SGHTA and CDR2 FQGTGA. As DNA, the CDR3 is TGTGCCAGCAGCTTAATCCACGCCGTGGGACTAGCGAGCACCTACTCCTACAATGAGCAGTTCTTC. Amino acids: CASSLIHAVGLASTYSYNEQFF.

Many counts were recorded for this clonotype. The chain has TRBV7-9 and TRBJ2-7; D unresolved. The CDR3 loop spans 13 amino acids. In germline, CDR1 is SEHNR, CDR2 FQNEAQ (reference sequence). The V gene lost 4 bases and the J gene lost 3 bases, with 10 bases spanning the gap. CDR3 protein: CASSSMWYYEQYF. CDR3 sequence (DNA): TGTGCCAGCAGCTCGATGTGGTACTACGAGCAGTACTTC.